This T cell receptor beta chain emerged from a study of post-analysis software for immune sequencing data. Notes on this clonotype: Its matching antigen is unknown.

CDR1 SQVTM and CDR2 ANQGSEA come from the germline V gene. V was trimmed by 7 bases and J by 2 bases, leaving 21 bases between them. The CDR3 is 16 amino acids. The library was made from cDNA and included unique molecular identifiers. TCRdb called the PCR reads again in MiXCR, with one record for every CDR3 protein. This sample has about 820,000 distinct CDR3 sequences, with approximately 50% found just once. Study-level points and caveats: Controls had lower frequencies than patients of about 5 TRBV segments, which included TRBV5-6, TRBV5-1 and TRBV20-1.

The V call is TRBV29-1, the J call TRBJ1-5; TRBD1 might be the D (5 bases). The sequencing input was blood. The sequence was obtained from a girl under 18 with multiple sclerosis. CDR3 bases: TGCAGCGCCGGATTCGTCAGGGAGGTCTGCAATCAGCCCCAGCATTTT. As protein: CSAGFVREVCNQPQHF. Filled out from reference TRBV29-1 and TRBJ1-5, the complete variable domain reads SAVISQKPSRDICQRGTSLTIQCQVDSQVTMMFWYRQQPGQSLTLIATANQGSEATYESGFVIDKFPISRPNLTFSTLTVSNMSPEDSSIYLCSAGFVREVCNQPQHFGDGTRLSIL.